This is a list of T cell receptor delta chains from one sample in a study of delta chains in infants with herpesvirus infections. TCRdb re-analyzed the RT-PCR reads via CATT. The sample gives approximately 960 delta-chain clones, 25% to 30% of which show up once; around an eighth is in the top ten. The specimen was peripheral blood, collected at time point 2 of longitudinal follow-up. These receptors all stem from a human donor who was a Ugandan infant, either HIV-exposed or HIV-unexposed (not recorded which). The CDR3 runs from the conserved cysteine through the conserved F or W. D genes are given only for firm matches.

>TRDV1|NA|TRDJ1
CALGELARAMYWDKADKLIF
>TRDV1|TRDD3|TRDJ1
CALGDLLYFIRTGGRYTDKLIF
>TRDV1|TRDD3|TRDJ1
CALGPLRRWGIGTDKLIF
>TRDV1|TRDD3|TRDJ2
CALGESYPLRLGDSGRAQLFF
>TRDV1|NA|TRDJ1
CALGEQRGTRADKLIF
>TRAV38-2/DV8|TRDD3|TRDJ1
CAFMKQTRDTHSYTDKLIF
>TRDV1|TRDD3|TRDJ1
CALGERKVGYGEDTTDKLIF
>TRDV1|NA|TRDJ1
CALGELYLGLKGTDKLIF
>TRDV1|NA|TRDJ1
CALGELGASGPWHIGPDKLIF
>TRDV3|TRDD3|TRDJ1
CAFHNSTDWGIKCFGKLIF
>TRDV1|TRDD3|TRDJ1
CALGESLDWGTYTDKLIF
>TRDV1|TRDD3|TRDJ1
CALGEKTGGLYTDKLIF
>TRDV2|NA|TRDJ3
CACDTVLGASWDTRQMFF
>TRDV1|TRDD3|TRDJ1
CALGELVLGDGTDKLIF
>TRDV1|TRDD3|TRDJ1
CALGERLRLRGILGDTRYTDKLIF
>TRDV1|NA|TRDJ1
CALGATWLGVQYTDKLIF
>TRDV1|NA|TRDJ1
CALGELSPAPTGTDKLIF
>TRDV1|TRDD3|TRDJ1
CAFGELEAYKWDTWTGYTTDKLIF
>TRDV2|TRDD3|TRDJ1
CACDKLGDTDKLIF
>TRDV1|NA|TRDJ1
CALGESNGLYTGKLIF
>TRDV1|NA|TRDJ1
CALGEPKSSALIF
>TRDV1|TRDD2|TRDJ1
CALGASPFLPSGTLLAYTDKLIF
>TRDV1|NA|TRDJ1
CALGMLPAGLRYTDKLIF
>TRDV1|TRDD3|TRDJ3
CALGELGDTGSWDTRQMFF
>TRDV2|TRDD3|TRDJ2
CACDVGDTTAQLFF
>TRDV2|NA|TRDJ1
CACDTWGTDKLIF
>TRDV1|TRDD3|TRDJ1
CALGELQERTGGTPDKLIF
>TRDV1|TRDD3|TRDJ1
CALGELGPGTSGDNRLIF
>TRDV1|NA|TRDJ1
CALGEGPPASPSVAYLDKLIF
>TRAV29/DV5|TRDD3|TRDJ1
CAAFFHTGGPRYTDKLIF
>TRDV1|TRDD2|TRDJ1
CALGDLSYEGPLYTDKLIF
>TRDV1|TRDD3|TRDJ1
CALGECSTGGLLTDKLIF
>TRDV1|TRDD3|TRDJ1
CALGELLPHWIRRPYTDKLIF
>TRAV14/DV4|TRDD3|TRDJ1
CALSVGGMEVMRGIRGTDKLIF
>TRDV1|TRDD3|TRDJ1
CALGELSWGIHHRGKLIF
>TRDV1|NA|TRDJ1
CALGEEFLVPSTITDKLIF
>TRDV1|TRDD3|TRDJ1
CALGELGRPPTKVGIRGYTDKLIF
>TRDV1|NA|TRDJ1
CALGERFLVLGIGSTDKLIF
>TRDV1|NA|TRDJ1
CALGSRCWVHTDKLIF
>TRDV1|TRDD3|TRDJ1
CALGEPLPTVLGGTDKLIF
>TRAV23/DV6|TRDD3|TRDJ1
CAVGLLKVTGGYGPTDKLIF
>TRDV1|TRDD3|TRDJ1
CALGVRRGYADKLIF
>TRDV1|TRDD3|TRDJ1
CALGEKSLGPKVLGDTRINADKLIF
>TRDV2|TRDD3|TRDJ3
CACDILGDTTWDTRQMFF
>TRDV1|TRDD3|TRDJ1
CALGEGMTGGLKSYTDKLIF
>TRDV1|TRDD3|TRDJ1
CALGELYWGIPCCINTDKLIF
>TRDV1|TRDD3|TRDJ1
CALGQRLLGDSKLIF
>TRDV1|TRDD3|TRDJ1
CALGELRGSSLLLGESDKLIF
>TRDV2|TRDD3|TRDJ3
CACDTGGLGESSWDTRQMFF